Shown below are 22 T cell receptor beta chains from a single sample sequenced in a study of blood T cell repertoires in COVID-19 (dated by TCRdb to the early 2020s). Libraries were made using the immunoSEQ multiplex PCR assay. This is the immuneACCESS table as TCRdb keeps it, with only in-frame sequences that have V and J called. A part of the clones is gone; compared with another copy, unresolved V genes explain less than half, and the rest is unexplained. This sample gives 250,000 to 400,000 clones in total; around 88% of them show up just once. Jointly, the top ten make up 1.5% to 2% of the sample. Sequencing used peripheral blood. All receptors come from a woman aged 25 to 39 with COVID-19, enrolled during active disease.

This clone was picked up one time. The chain has TRBV7-9 and TRBJ2-1; TRBD2 matches at 10 bases. Germline V CDR1 and CDR2: SEHNR, FQNEAQ (reference sequence). V lost 3 bases to trimming and J lost 1 base; unmatched junction nucleotides: 3. This CDR3 spans 16 amino acids. The CDR3 is CASSFGLAASYNEQFF. The CDR3, as DNA: TGTGCCAGCAGCTTCGGACTAGCGGCATCCTACAATGAGCAGTTCTTC.

This chain joins TRBV5-1 and TRBJ1-3; D gene uncertain. Germline V gives CDR1 SGHRS, CDR2 YFSETQ. This CDR3 spans 15 amino acids. Trimming removed 0 bases at V and 2 bases at J, with 9 bases between. CDR3 sequence (DNA): TGCGCCAGCAGCTTGGATCCCTACGCTGGAAACACCATATATTTT. It is translated as CASSLDPYAGNTIYF.

The V gene is TRBV6-5, the J gene TRBJ2-1, with D maybe TRBD1 (5 bases). Trimming shortened V by 6 bases and J by 4 bases, and 13 bases separated the two germline ends. This CDR3 spans 14 amino acids. Germline loops: CDR1 MNHEY, CDR2 SVGAGI. CDR3 residues: CASRGRDYYNEQFF. DNA of the CDR3: TGTGCCAGCAGGGGCAGGGATTATTACAATGAGCAGTTCTTC.

V usage is TRBV4-1 and J usage is TRBJ1-5; the match to TRBD1 covers 8 bases. This CDR3 is 14 amino acids long. Germline V gives CDR1 MGHRA, CDR2 YSYEKL. After removal of 3 bases from V and 7 bases from J, the junction contained 5 bases not matched to a gene. The CDR3 sequence is CASSQTGVGQPQHF. The CDR3 coding sequence is TGCGCCAGCAGCCAGACAGGGGTCGGCCAGCCCCAGCATTTT.

The chain links TRBV18 to TRBJ1-1; D is uncertain. This CDR3 contains 14 residues. The germline V gene encodes CDR1 KGHSH and CDR2 LQKENI. V shed 2 bases and J shed 5 bases, with 12 bases lying between them. In DNA, the CDR3 is TGTGCCAGCTCACCAAACAAGGTGAGGACTGAAGCTTTCTTT. The encoded protein is CASSPNKVRTEAFF.

In this sample, this clone turned up once. The genes are TRBV9 and TRBJ1-6; maybe TRBD1 (5 bases). The CDR3 has 13 amino acids. Germline values: CDR1 SGDLS, CDR2 YYNGEE. Deletions cut 4 bases from V and 8 bases from J, with 10 bases between. The CDR3 here is CASSQGSDSPLHF. The CDR3, as DNA: TGTGCCAGCAGCCAGGGATCCGATTCACCCCTCCACTTT.

The chain couples TRBV4-1 to TRBJ2-7; 9 bases match TRBD1. CDR1 and CDR2 from the germline V gene are MGHRA and YSYEKL. V shed 4 bases and J 9 bases; nucleotides not matched to a gene: 10. This CDR3 contains 14 residues. Here the CDR3 DNA reads TGCGCCAGCAGCCGCCTAACAGGGGGCTATGGGCAGTACGTC. Translated: CASSRLTGGYGQYV.

The chain carries TRBV28 and TRBJ1-6; D is unclear. V was shortened by 2 bases and J by 13 bases, with 9 bases between the two germline ends. The CDR3 loop spans 12 amino acids. CDR1 and CDR2 (germline): MDHEN, SYDVKM. As DNA, the CDR3 is TGTGCCAGCAGTTTAGCGGGGTGGCCCCTCCACTTT. It is translated as CASSLAGWPLHF. Full variable domain (outside the CDR3, taken from reference TRBV28 and TRBJ1-6): DVKVTQSSRYLVKRTGEKVFLECVQDMDHENMFWYRQDPGLGLRLIYFSYDVKMKEKGDIPEGYSVSREKKERFSLILESASTNQTSMYLCASSLAGWPLHFGNGTRLTVT.

V and J are TRBV19 and TRBJ2-5, with 11 bases identical to TRBD1. CDR3 length: 14 residues. CDR1 and CDR2 from the germline V gene are LNHDA and SQIVND (reference sequence). V trimming: 5 bases; J trimming: 5 bases; junction bases outside the gene matches: 4. CDR3 sequence: CASSDGTGGETQYF. The CDR3 DNA reads as TGTGCCAGTAGTGATGGGACAGGGGGGGAGACCCAGTACTTC.

The count of this clone is one. The chain links TRBV2 to TRBJ2-1, with TRBD2 as a possible D gene (6 bases). This CDR3 has 11 residues. Trimming removed 5 bases from V and 11 bases from J, with 10 bases in between. CDR1 and CDR2 from the germline V gene are SNHLY and FYNNEI. In DNA form, the CDR3 reads TGTGCCAGCAGTCCGCGGGGTAAGCAGTTCTTC. Its translation: CASSPRGKQFF.

This clone was recorded a few times. V usage is TRBV27 and J usage is TRBJ1-1; D uncertain. This CDR3 has 12 residues. The V end was cut by 5 bases, the J end by 3 bases, with 7 bases between. The germline V gene has CDR1 MNHEY and CDR2 SMNVEV (reference sequence). For the CDR3, the DNA is TGTGCCAGCAGTAGCCTTTACACTGAAGCTTTCTTT. Encoded protein: CASSSLYTEAFF.

The J gene is TRBJ2-1, the V gene TRBV27, with a weak D call TRBD1 (5 bases). V was clipped by 6 bases and J by 2 bases, with 20 bases between them. The CDR3 runs to 17 residues. CDR1 MNHEY and CDR2 SMNVEV come from the germline V gene (reference sequence). CDR3 nucleotide sequence: TGTGCCAGCAGAAAAATACAGGCCCGATCCCCCTACAATGAGCAGTTCTTC. It specifies CASRKIQARSPYNEQFF.

The sample holds a few counts of this clone. The rearrangement links TRBV7-9 to TRBJ1-1; 7 bases agree with TRBD1. The germline V gene has CDR1 SEHNR and CDR2 FQNEAQ (reference sequence). The J segment lost 0 bases and the V segment lost 10 bases, leaving 14 bases of the junction unmatched. The length of the CDR3 is 16 residues. CDR3 region: CATSQTGRYMNTEAFF. Here the CDR3 DNA reads TGTGCCACCTCGCAGACAGGGCGATACATGAACACTGAAGCTTTCTTT.

The chain is built from TRBV7-2 and TRBJ2-1; 7 nucleotides agree with TRBD2. The length of the CDR3 is 13 residues. Germline V gene lookup returns CDR1 SGHTA and CDR2 FQGNSA. After removal of 5 bases from V and 10 bases from J, the junction contained 8 bases not matched to a gene. CDR3 region: CASSLLGGGEQFF. In DNA, the CDR3 is TGTGCCAGCAGCCTGCTGGGGGGAGGGGAGCAGTTCTTC.

This sequence joins TRBV3-1 (or the pseudogene TRBV3-2) and TRBJ1-6; perhaps TRBD1 as D (6 bases). This CDR3 has 16 residues. Germline lookup yields CDR1 LGHDT and CDR2 YNNKEL (reference sequence). V was trimmed by 1 base and J by 14 bases, leaving 21 bases between them. DNA of the CDR3: TGTGCCAGCAGCCAAGGTTGGGACACCTCATCCTTTTCCCTCCACTTT. Protein: CASSQGWDTSSFSLHF.

The V gene is TRBV6-2 or TRBV6-3, the J gene TRBJ2-1; 7 nucleotides line up with TRBD2. J lost 4 bases, V lost 2 bases, and 8 bases had no gene match. CDR3 length: 16 residues. Germline V CDR1 and CDR2: MNHEY, SVGEGT. The CDR3 loop reads CASSYHRASGYNEQFF. Here the CDR3 DNA reads TGTGCCAGCAGTTACCACCGCGCTAGCGGATACAATGAGCAGTTCTTC.

The chain carries TRBV5-4 and TRBJ2-5; the D is unclear. V lost 4 bases and J 2 bases, leaving 9 bases between the germline ends. The CDR3 extends over 13 amino acids. CDR1 SGHNT and CDR2 YYREEE come from the germline V gene (reference sequence). This CDR3 is CASSTTEQETQYF. CDR3 sequence (DNA): TGTGCCAGCAGCACCACAGAACAAGAGACCCAGTACTTC.

The chain recombines TRBV4-3 with TRBJ2-1, with 9 bases matching TRBD2. The germline V gene encodes CDR1 LGHNA and CDR2 YSLEER. The V gene end was trimmed by 5 bases and the J gene end by 10 bases; junction bases not matched to a gene: 12. The CDR3 has 15 amino acids. CDR3 region: CASSAARGGAEEQFF. CDR3 nucleotide sequence: TGCGCCAGCAGCGCTGCTCGCGGGGGGGCAGAGGAGCAGTTCTTC.

The gene calls are TRBV19 and TRBJ2-7, with TRBD2 matching over 7 bases. Looked up from germline, CDR1 is LNHDA and CDR2 is SQIVND (reference sequence). The CDR3 has 15 residues. Trimming removed 4 bases from V and 6 bases from J; junction bases left unmatched: 12. The CDR3 sequence is CASSTPSAGVAEQYF. The CDR3 DNA sequence: TGTGCCAGTAGTACCCCCAGCGCGGGGGTCGCCGAGCAGTACTTC.

The chain carries TRBV6-5 and TRBJ1-3, with 9 positions matching TRBD1. Germline V gene sequence: CDR1 MNHEY, CDR2 SVGAGI. The CDR3 is 16 residues long. J gave up 5 bases and V 4 bases, and 9 bases lay outside the gene matches. The CDR3: CASSSAGTGSRNTIYF. CDR3 coding DNA: TGTGCCAGCAGTTCCGCCGGGACAGGGTCTAGAAACACCATATATTTT.

The genes are TRBV19 and TRBJ1-1; 11 positions match TRBD1. CDR3 length: 16 residues. CDR1 LNHDA and CDR2 SQIVND come from the germline V gene (reference sequence). The V segment lost 2 bases and the J segment 4 bases; nucleotides outside the gene matches: 6. This CDR3 reads CASSIILGTGGTEAFF. CDR3 bases: TGTGCCAGTAGTATAATCCTGGGGACAGGGGGCACTGAAGCTTTCTTT.

The chain carries TRBV6-5 and TRBJ2-1; 8 bases agree with TRBD2. The V and J ends lost 5 bases and 13 bases, in that order; junction bases with no gene match: 7. The CDR3 extends over 12 amino acids. From germline, CDR1 is MNHEY and CDR2 SVGAGI. The CDR3 DNA follows: TGTGCCAGCAGTCCCCGGGGGGGTTTCCAGTTCTTC. Residues: CASSPRGGFQFF.